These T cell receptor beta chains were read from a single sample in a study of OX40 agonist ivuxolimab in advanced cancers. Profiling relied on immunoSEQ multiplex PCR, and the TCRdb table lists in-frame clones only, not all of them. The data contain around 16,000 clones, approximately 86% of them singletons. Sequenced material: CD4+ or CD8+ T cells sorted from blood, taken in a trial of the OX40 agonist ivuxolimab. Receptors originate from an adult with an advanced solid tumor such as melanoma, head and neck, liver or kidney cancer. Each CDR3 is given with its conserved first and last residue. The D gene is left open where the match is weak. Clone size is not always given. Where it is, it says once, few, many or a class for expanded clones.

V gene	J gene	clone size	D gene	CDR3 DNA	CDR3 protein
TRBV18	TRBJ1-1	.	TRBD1	TGTGCCAGCTCACGAGGGACAGGGGGATCCCCCACTGAAGCTTTCTTT	CASSRGTGGSPTEAFF
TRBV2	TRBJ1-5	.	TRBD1	TGTGCCAGTAGACAGGGGGTTAGAGGCAATCAGCCCCAGCATTTT	CASRQGVRGNQPQHF
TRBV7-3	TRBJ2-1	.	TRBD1	TGTGCCAGCAGCCGAGAGGGGGCGACAAACGATGAGCAGTTCTTC	CASSREGATNDEQFF
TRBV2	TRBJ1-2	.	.	TGTGCCAGCAGTGAGGAGTCCGGGCCCACCTATGGCTACACCTTC	CASSEESGPTYGYTF
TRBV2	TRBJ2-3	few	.	TGTGCCAGCAGGGACAGGACTATCCTGAGAGATACGCAGTATTTT	CASRDRTILRDTQYF
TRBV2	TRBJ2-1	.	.	TGTGCCAGCAGCGAGGACTCCTACAATGAGCAGTTCTTC	CASSEDSYNEQFF
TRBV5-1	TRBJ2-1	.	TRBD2	TGCGCCAGCAGCGTCAGCGGGGGGGCCTCCAATGAGCAGTTCTTC	CASSVSGGASNEQFF
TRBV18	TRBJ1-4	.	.	TGTGCCAGCTCACCACAACAACAATCTACAACTAATGAAAAACTGTTTTTT	CASSPQQQSTTNEKLFF
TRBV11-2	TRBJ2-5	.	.	TGTGCCAGCAGCTTGCGACTACAAGAGACCCAGTACTTC	CASSLRLQETQYF
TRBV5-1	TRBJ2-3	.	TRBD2	TGCGCCAGCAGCTCCCGACCTCTACTAGCGATAATTCTCACAGATACGCAGTATTTT	CASSSRPLLAIILTDTQYF
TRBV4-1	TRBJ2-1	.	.	TGCGCCAGCAGCCCCCTGGCATACAGTGAGCAGTTCTTC	CASSPLAYSEQFF
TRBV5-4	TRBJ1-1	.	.	TGTGCCAGCAGCATCAACAGGAGAGCCTACACTGAAGCTTTCTTT	CASSINRRAYTEAFF
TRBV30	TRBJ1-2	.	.	TGTGCCTGGAGTGTACTGGGGCGAGGTGGCTACACCTTC	CAWSVLGRGGYTF
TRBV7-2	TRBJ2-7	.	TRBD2	TGTGCCAGCAGCTCATATAGCGGGGCAACCTACGAGCAGTACTTC	CASSSYSGATYEQYF
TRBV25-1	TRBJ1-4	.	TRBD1	TGTGCCAGCAGTGAATTAGGAACAGGGGCGAGTAAAGAAAAACTGTTTTTT	CASSELGTGASKEKLFF